This T cell receptor beta chain was retrieved from a study of cytomegalovirus exposure and HLA in healthy donors. A multiplex PCR was run with 60 Vbeta primers and 13 Jbeta primers. Clones were read by immunoSEQ multiplex PCR, and TCRdb kept only the in-frame ones, dropping some. With fewer than 100,000 clones in the sample, the ten largest clones hold 1.3% to 1.5%. Sequencing was done on a sample of PBMCs. This clonotype was obtained from a woman aged 55-69 years in good health and CMV-seronegative.

CDR3 in amino acids: CASSLGATRNNEQFF. CDR3 bases: TGTGCCAGCAGCTTAGGGGCGACACGGAACAATGAGCAGTTCTTC. V gene TRBV11-2 combines with J gene TRBJ2-1, with D uncertain. Germline V gene lookup returns CDR1 SGHAT and CDR2 FQNNGV. The CDR3 runs to 15 residues. The V end lost 1 base, the J end lost 5 bases, and 12 bases lay between the germline ends. Full variable domain (missing parts from reference TRBV11-2 and TRBJ2-1): EAGVAQSPRYKIIEKRQSVAFWCNPISGHATLYWYQQILGQGPKLLIQFQNNGVVDDSQLPKDRFSAERLKGVDSTLKIQPAKLEDSAVYLCASSLGATRNNEQFFGPGTRLTVL.